This T cell receptor (beta chain) was identified in a study of T cells in Graves' hyperthyroidism and ophthalmopathy. This clonotype turned up a few times. The CDR3 is made up of 13 amino acids. V was clipped by 3 bases and J by 8 bases; unmatched bases: 2. Germline V lookup: CDR1 LNHDA, CDR2 SQIVND (reference sequence). Authors of the study amplified TCR beta CDR3 regions from RNA transcripts. With the HTBI primer set, the TCR CDR3 went through a first round of RT-PCR. TCRdb analysed the multiplex PCR reads with MiXCR anew, one entry per CDR3 protein. The sample lists about 480,000 distinct CDR3 sequences, approximately 22% occurring once.

This rearrangement joins TRBV19 to TRBJ1-5, with TRBD1 matching 9 bases. Sequencing was done on a sample of blood. This receptor was taken from an older woman with Graves' ophthalmopathy. The chain's CDR3 is CASSIDRGEPQHF. The CDR3 DNA follows: TGTGCCAGTAGTATCGACAGGGGGGAGCCCCAGCATTTT.